The clone carrying this TCR beta chain has ten or more counts. Its antigen remains unidentified. With iRepertoire HTBI primers and Arm-PCR of CDR3 regions, TCR beta libraries were built. TCRdb independently ran MiXCR on the multiplex PCR reads; one entry per CDR3 protein. The sample gives under 250,000 distinct CDR3 sequences, approximately 18% of which show up once; 12% is in the top ten. This sample is drawn from a study of regulatory T cells in long-lasting Graves disease. Study-level findings and limits: Relative to newly diagnosed Graves' patients, persistent ones had lower TCR diversity.

As for time point: newly diagnosed GD, antithyroid drugs for less than 3 months. Preparation of the TCR library used RNA extracted from PBMCs. V lost 8 bases, J lost 5 bases, and 13 bases stayed unmatched. This CDR3 comprises 15 residues. Germline V gene lookup returns CDR1 MNHNS and CDR2 SASEGT. These same data were also listed under a study on T cells in Graves' hyperthyroidism and ophthalmopathy.

The chain recombines TRBV6-1 with TRBJ1-1; 8 bases line up with TRBD1. The source material was peripheral blood mononuclear cells (PBMCs), sampled at new diagnosis, from a patient treated with antithyroid drugs. The clonotype originates from a woman aged 30 to 39 with Graves disease. For the CDR3, the DNA is TGTGCCAGCGGACGAGACCAGGGGGCGCGGACTGAAGCTTTCTTT. As protein: CASGRDQGARTEAFF.